Each of the 5 T cell receptor beta chains below was sequenced from the same sample in a study of regulatory T cells in long-lasting Graves disease. Described time point: newly diagnosed GD, antithyroid drugs for less than 3 months. With RNA extracted from PBMCs as input, the TCR library was made. The TCR beta library used iRepertoire HTBI primers with Arm-PCR amplification of CDR3. Via MiXCR, TCRdb re-called the multiplex PCR reads, giving one row per CDR3 protein. The sample has under 700,000 distinct CDR3 sequences; 15% to 20% are singletons. These data were also reused for a study on T cells in Graves' hyperthyroidism and ophthalmopathy.

The material sequenced was peripheral blood mononuclear cells (PBMCs), taken at new diagnosis, from a patient treated with antithyroid drugs. Receptors originate from a woman aged 40-60 years with Graves disease.

This clonotype was found many times. The genes are TRBV10-3 and TRBJ2-3; D possibly uses TRBD1 or TRBD2 (5 bases each). The length of the CDR3 is 14 residues. CDR1 and CDR2 from the germline V gene are ENHRY and SYGVKD. The V gene lost 4 bases and the J gene lost 5 bases, with 13 bases spanning the gap. For the CDR3, the DNA is TGTGCCATCAGTGGTAACACTGGGGGAGATACGCAGTATTTT. Its translation: CAISGNTGGDTQYF.

The V gene is TRBV19, the J gene TRBJ1-4; 8 positions agree with TRBD1. Losses at the gene ends were 7 bases for V and 8 bases for J; bases not matched to a gene: 9. There are 14 residues in the CDR3. CDR1 LNHDA and CDR2 SQIVND come from the germline V gene (reference sequence). Here the CDR3 DNA reads TGTGCCAGTAAACCGGACAGGGCCGACGAAAAACTGTTTTTT. This encodes CASKPDRADEKLFF.

This clonotype was observed at least ten times. The chain joins TRBV28 to TRBJ1-6; 9 positions agree with TRBD1. The V and J ends lost 5 bases and 11 bases, in that order; junction bases with no gene match: 4. The CDR3 consists of 13 residues. From germline, CDR1 is MDHEN and CDR2 SYDVKM. The CDR3 DNA is TGTGCCAGCAGTCTTGGACAGGGGCCACCCCTCCACTTT. It yields the protein CASSLGQGPPLHF.

This clonotype occurred many times. J is TRBJ1-5 and V is TRBV20-1; D might be TRBD1 (6 bases). The CDR3 loop spans 12 amino acids. The V and J ends lost 6 bases and 6 bases respectively, with 12 bases between them. Germline values: CDR1 DFQATT, CDR2 SNEGSKA (reference sequence). The CDR3 sequence is CSARRGSQPQHF. CDR3 coding DNA: TGCAGTGCAAGAAGGGGGAGTCAGCCCCAGCATTTT.

This clonotype was recorded a few times. The chain carries TRBV6-5 and TRBJ2-5, with D possibly matching TRBD2 (6 bases). Looked up from germline, CDR1 is MNHEY and CDR2 is SVGAGI. Trimming pared 0 bases from V and 2 bases from J, leaving 10 bases between. This CDR3 comprises 15 residues. The CDR3 loop is CASSYSGGRQETQYF. CDR3 coding DNA: TGTGCCAGCAGTTACTCCGGGGGTCGTCAAGAGACCCAGTACTTC.